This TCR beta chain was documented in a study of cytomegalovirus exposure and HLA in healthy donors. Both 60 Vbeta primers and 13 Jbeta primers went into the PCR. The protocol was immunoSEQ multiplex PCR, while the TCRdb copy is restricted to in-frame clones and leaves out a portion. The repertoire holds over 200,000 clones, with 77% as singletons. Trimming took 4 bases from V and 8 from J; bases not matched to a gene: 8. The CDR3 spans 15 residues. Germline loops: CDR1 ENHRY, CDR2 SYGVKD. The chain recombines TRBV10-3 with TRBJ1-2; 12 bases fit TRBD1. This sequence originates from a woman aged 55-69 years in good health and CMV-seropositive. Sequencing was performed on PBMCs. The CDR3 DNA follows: TGTGCCATCAGTGTTCCGGGACAGGGGGCTGGAGGCTACACCTTC. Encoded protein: CAISVPGQGAGGYTF.